One sample yielded the 16 T cell receptor beta chains listed below, sequenced in a study. TCRdb reprocessed the 5' RACE reads via MiXCR and lists one record per CDR3 protein. The data contain 55,000 or so distinct CDR3 sequences, 20% of them singletons. Treg sorting used a CD4+CD25+CD127-/low gate. The material sequenced was tumor-infiltrating Tregs sorted from the breast tumor. These receptors all stem from a female donor with breast cancer.

V and J are TRBV5-1 and TRBJ2-3; TRBD2 matches 8 bases. Germline V gene sequence: CDR1 SGHRS, CDR2 YFSETQ. J lost 2 bases, V lost 5 bases, and 10 bases had no gene match. The CDR3 loop spans 16 amino acids. The CDR3 DNA reads TGCGCCAGCAGACTTAGCGGGACGGCCGACACAGATACGCAGTATTTT. Translated: CASRLSGTADTDTQYF.

This clonotype was picked up a small number of times. This sequence joins TRBV15 and TRBJ1-2, with D uncertain. The CDR3 covers 18 residues. Germline CDR1 and CDR2: LNHNV and YYDKDF (reference sequence). V was cut by 0 bases and J by 0 bases, with 17 bases left in between. CDR3 in amino acids: CATSRDLLGVGSNYGYTF. The CDR3 DNA sequence: TGTGCCACCAGCAGAGATCTCCTTGGGGTCGGATCTAACTATGGCTACACCTTC.

This clonotype has a single count. The gene calls are TRBV30 and TRBJ1-1; D is perhaps TRBD1 (5 bases). The CDR3 extends over 11 amino acids. Germline CDR1 is GTSNPN and CDR2 is SVGIG (reference sequence). Trimming took off 3 bases at V and 7 bases at J, with 9 bases between the two ends. Here the CDR3 DNA reads TGTGCCTGGAGCCGGACATTTGAAGCTTTCTTT. As protein: CAWSRTFEAFF.

In its sample, this clonotype was seen a few times. This chain joins TRBV6-5 and TRBJ2-7; 9 bases are shared with TRBD2. The CDR3 covers 14 residues. CDR1 is MNHEY, CDR2 SVGAGI, per germline. V lost 7 bases and J lost 3; bases outside the gene matches: 7. The CDR3 nucleotides read TGTGCCAGCAATCGGGGAGCGGGAGGCTACGAGCAGTACTTC. Residues: CASNRGAGGYEQYF.

This clonotype was counted only a few times. The chain joins TRBV20-1 to TRBJ1-1, with no clear D. Germline-derived CDR1 and CDR2 are DFQATT and SNEGSKA (reference sequence). Trimming took off 3 bases at V and 0 bases at J, with 14 bases between the two ends. The CDR3 extends over 15 amino acids. The CDR3 DNA reads TGCAGTGCTAGCTCCTTCAAAGCGGTGAACACTGAAGCTTTCTTT. Amino acids: CSASSFKAVNTEAFF.

This sequence joins TRBV5-1 and TRBJ2-3; TRBD2 matches at 12 bases. The CDR3 sequence is 15 residues long. Germline V lookup: CDR1 SGHRS, CDR2 YFSETQ. V shed 4 bases, J shed 6 bases, and the junction held 6 bases outside the gene matches. CDR3 sequence (DNA): TGCGCCAGCAGCCTGACTAGCGGGGGCCCGGATACGCAGTATTTT. Translation: CASSLTSGGPDTQYF.

This chain uses TRBV29-1 with TRBJ2-1; D uncertain. The V and J ends lost 6 bases and 9 bases respectively, with 15 bases between them. Per the germline V gene, CDR1 is SQVTM and CDR2 is ANQGSEA. This CDR3 contains 12 residues. The CDR3 bases are TGCAGCGTGGACCCCAATTCATCTGAGCAGTTCTTC. Residues: CSVDPNSSEQFF.

The J gene is TRBJ2-7, the V gene TRBV20-1; the D is unclear. The germline V and J ends were trimmed by 1 base and 9 bases, with 22 bases remaining between them. The CDR3 runs 15 residues. Germline CDR1 reads DFQATT; CDR2 reads SNEGSKA (reference sequence). For the CDR3, the DNA is TGCAGTGCTAGAGCTTCGGCGGCCGACTTATCTCGGCAGTACTTC. The encoded protein is CSARASAADLSRQYF.

The chain joins TRBV7-6 to TRBJ2-7; 8 nucleotides match TRBD2. This CDR3 is built from 16 residues. Germline V CDR1 and CDR2: SGHVS, FNYEAQ. V trimming: 6 bases; J trimming: 0 bases; junction bases outside the gene matches: 10. CDR3 loop: CASSFALAGSSYEQYF. DNA of the CDR3: TGTGCCAGCAGTTTCGCTCTAGCGGGCAGCTCCTACGAGCAGTACTTC.

This clonotype showed up just a few times. The rearrangement joins TRBV11-3 to TRBJ1-2; TRBD1 aligns across 9 bases. CDR3 length equals 20 residues. The V gene end was trimmed by 0 bases and the J gene end by 8 bases; junction bases not matched to a gene: 22. Germline CDR1 and CDR2: SGHNT and YENEEA. The CDR3 loop reads CASSLEGRFMGDREKEGYTF. The DNA of the CDR3 is TGTGCCAGCAGCTTAGAAGGACGGTTCATGGGGGACAGGGAGAAAGAAGGCTACACCTTC. The full variable domain, its missing parts supplied by reference TRBV11-3 and TRBJ1-2, is EAGVVQSPRYKIIEKKQPVAFWCNPISGHNTLYWYLQNLGQGPELLIRYENEEAVDDSQLPKDRFSAERLKGVDSTLKIQPAELGDSAVYLCASSLEGRFMGDREKEGYTFGSGTRLTVV.

The V and J genes are TRBV9 and TRBJ2-1, with a tentative D call TRBD2 (6 bases). This CDR3 region has 15 residues. Germline assignment: CDR1 SGDLS and CDR2 YYNGEE. V was clipped by 2 bases and J by 3 bases, with 12 bases between them. This chain's CDR3 is CASSVGTDNYNEQFF. Written as DNA, the CDR3 is TGTGCCAGCAGCGTCGGGACTGACAACTACAATGAGCAGTTCTTC. Looking up the rest from reference TRBV9 and TRBJ2-1 gives the full variable domain: DSGVTQTPKHLITATGQRVTLRCSPRSGDLSVYWYQQSLDQGLQFLIQYYNGEERAKGNILERFSAQQFPDLHSELNLSSLELGDSALYFCASSVGTDNYNEQFFGPGTRLTVL.

This clonotype was counted ten times or more. This chain connects TRBV6-2 or TRBV6-3 to TRBJ1-1; 7 bases align to TRBD1. Germline-derived CDR1 and CDR2 are MNHEY and SVGEGT. This CDR3 region has 19 residues. The J segment lost 0 bases and the V segment lost 2 bases, leaving 15 bases of the junction unmatched. CDR3 amino acids: CASSYGWETGSSMNTEAFF. The DNA for the CDR3 is TGTGCCAGCAGTTACGGGTGGGAGACAGGGAGTTCCATGAACACTGAAGCTTTCTTT.

This clonotype has at least ten counts. The chain couples TRBV6-6 to TRBJ1-1; maybe TRBD1 (5 bases). Germline V gives CDR1 MNHNY, CDR2 SVGAGI (reference sequence). The V end lost 5 bases, the J end lost 1 base, and 8 bases lay between the germline ends. This CDR3 is 13 amino acids long. CDR3 sequence: CASSRTGNTEAFF. In nucleotides, the CDR3 is TGTGCCAGCAGTCGAACAGGGAACACTGAAGCTTTCTTT.

This chain links TRBV5-1 with TRBJ2-1, with D possibly being TRBD1 (6 bases). V was shortened by 0 bases and J by 4 bases, with 23 bases between the two germline ends. CDR1 is SGHRS and CDR2 is YFSETQ in the germline V gene. This CDR3 region has 19 residues. The CDR3 coding sequence is TGCGCCAGCAGCTTGGCTCTCAATTCCCCCGACAGGAGATACAATGAGCAGTTCTTC. Protein product: CASSLALNSPDRRYNEQFF.

The chain joins TRBV10-3 to TRBJ1-5; D not certain. The CDR3 extends over 16 amino acids. Germline V gene data show CDR1 as ENHRY and CDR2 as SYGVKD. V gave up 0 bases and J gave up 4 bases, with 13 bases separating them. The CDR3 reads CAISESMATANQPQHF. The CDR3 DNA follows: TGTGCCATCAGTGAGTCGATGGCAACAGCTAATCAGCCCCAGCATTTT.

This clonotype came up a few times. This chain links TRBV29-1 with TRBJ2-1, with TRBD2 matching over 7 bases. Germline CDR1 is SQVTM and CDR2 is ANQGSEA. With 1 base clipped from V and 4 bases from J, the junction kept 7 bases outside the gene matches. CDR3 size: 15 residues. The CDR3: CSVEGLAGRYNEQFF. CDR3 sequence (DNA): TGCAGCGTTGAAGGACTAGCCGGAAGGTACAATGAGCAGTTCTTC.